This T cell receptor (beta chain) is drawn from a study of T cell clonality in common variable immunodeficiency (dated by TCRdb to the mid-2010s). Findings and caveats that apply to the study as a whole: The authors noted that sequencing repertoires of T cell subpopulations would be needed to clarify what caused the increased clonality in CVID. Correlations of repertoire features with clinical complications were constrained by heterogeneity among patients within the CVID cohort. CVID TCRbeta sequences reportedly showed fewer deletions and N-nucleotide insertions and lacked highly modified clones with 13 or more V deletions. Increased TCRbeta clonality was found in CVID subjects compared with healthy controls (t-test p = 0.018), with the increase being most characteristic of about a third of subjects. Healthy controls shared more TCRbeta clones with each other than CVID subjects shared among themselves (p < 0.0001). Although equal DNA input was used, an average of about 85,000 unique sequences per sample was obtained for controls, compared with approximately 32,000 for CVID samples.

Both CVID patients and healthy controls were predominantly of Caucasian heritage. From each donor, roughly 5 to 8.5 ml of heparinized peripheral whole blood was collected. Genomic DNA from adults with common variable immune deficiency (CVID) and from healthy adult controls was used for sequencing of TCRbeta CDR3 repertoires. The control group was made up of some 22 healthy adult volunteers (10 male and approximately twelve female) whose ages ranged from roughly 23 to 66 years, with a mean age of about 35. Diluted blood was density-centrifuged over Hypaque 1077 or Ficoll-Paque to isolate peripheral blood mononuclear cells. Genomic DNA was obtained from unsorted mononuclear cells through either Qiagen column purification or a centrifugation-based method. Equivalent amounts of genomic DNA from CVID and control samples were used as sequencing input. For every sample, a 60 bp segment covering the rearranged TCRbeta CDR3 region was amplified and then sequenced. The immunoSEQ assay, a bias-corrected multiplex PCR combined with high-throughput sequencing, was used for TCRbeta amplification. The source study handled its data this way. Every unique nucleotide sequence counted as a clone and was annotated with V, D and J genes, copy number and frequency. Sequences were labeled productive if in frame, and non-productive if out of frame or containing stop codons. As previously described, Shannon's entropy was used to calculate clonality. Mean CDR3 Kyte-Doolittle hydropathy was derived from the predicted amino acid sequences of productive clones. The R hclust function was used to hierarchically cluster scaled V gene usage with Manhattan distance and complete linkage. Sharing of clones by CDR3 amino acid sequence was evaluated by resampling 12 repertoires per group over 100 rounds. Repertoires were searched for approximately 77 published EBV-specific and a few hundred published CMV-specific TCRbeta sequences. Analysis left out two CVID samples that produced under 10,000 sequences, so roughly 45 CVID repertoires remained. Drawn from immuneACCESS, this table holds only the in-frame rearrangements with V and J called that TCRdb kept. Clones are partly lost; checked studies trace under half to an unresolved V gene and leave the rest unexplained. V, J and clone size are taken as reported in that table, and D and trimming were inferred from the DNA itself. This sample has tens of thousands of clones in the table, none counted a single time. The top ten clones comprise approximately 3.6% of the sample.

This clone showed up many times. This receptor's antigen is unknown. The sequence was collected from a person aged 18 to 70 in good health. Sequencing input: peripheral blood mononuclear cells.

The CDR3 region: CSARTSGGVDTQYF. The covered CDR3 bases are TGCAGTGCTAGGACTAGCGGGGGGGTAGATACG. The sequence joins TRBV20-1 to TRBJ2-3; a stretch of 14 junction bases matches TRBD2. The read ends 3 residues before the CDR3 terminus; that terminus is restored from the germline J gene. Reading from cysteine to phenylalanine, the CDR3 counts 14 amino acids. Of the CDR3's DNA, 33 bases were read; they are in frame from base 1. Here V drops 3 bases and J drops 5 bases, and the junction holds 1 base not matched to any gene. The germline V gene (reference sequence) sets CDR1 to DFQATT and CDR2 to SNEGSKA.